These 19 T cell receptor beta chains were all obtained from the same sample, sequenced in a study of T cell responses to AZD1222 COVID-19 vaccine. The repertoire was sequenced with immunoSEQ multiplex PCR; TCRdb's copy has only in-frame clones and lacks some. Here the sample spans 150,000 to 200,000 clones, around 94% being singletons. This material consisted of peripheral blood, taken 28 days after the second AZD1222 dose. Source of these receptors: an adult who received the AZD1222 COVID-19 vaccine.

This clone was recorded a few times. V and J are TRBV5-1 and TRBJ1-2; 7 bases align to TRBD1. V lost 0 bases to trimming and J lost 2 bases; unmatched junction nucleotides: 1. The CDR3 is made up of 14 amino acids. The germline gives CDR1 SGHRS, CDR2 YFSETQ. This CDR3 reads CASSLEGQNYGYTF. The CDR3, as DNA: TGCGCCAGCAGCTTGGAGGGACAGAACTATGGCTACACCTTC.

J is TRBJ1-2 and V is TRBV19; D ambiguous. Germline CDR1 reads LNHDA; CDR2 reads SQIVND (reference sequence). CDR3 length equals 14 residues. Trimming stripped 7 bases from V and 8 bases from J, with 20 bases between. CDR3 amino acids: CASILGGAPGGYTF. DNA for the CDR3: TGTGCCAGTATTTTGGGCGGTGCGCCGGGGGGCTACACCTTC.

J is TRBJ2-5 and V is TRBV9, with D maybe TRBD2 (5 bases). The CDR3 is 12 residues long. V was clipped by 3 bases and J by 9 bases, with 12 bases between them. CDR1 is SGDLS and CDR2 is YYNGEE in the germline V gene. CDR3 amino acids: CASSASDGAQYF. The DNA of the CDR3 is TGTGCCAGCAGCGCCTCCGACGGGGCCCAGTACTTC. Variable domain in full (rest from reference TRBV9 and TRBJ2-5): DSGVTQTPKHLITATGQRVTLRCSPRSGDLSVYWYQQSLDQGLQFLIQYYNGEERAKGNILERFSAQQFPDLHSELNLSSLELGDSALYFCASSASDGAQYFGPGTRLLVL.

This rearrangement joins TRBV6-1 to TRBJ2-7, with 7 nucleotides matching TRBD2. The CDR3 contains 16 residues. V lost 2 bases to trimming and J lost 0 bases; unmatched junction nucleotides: 7. Germline V gene sequence: CDR1 MNHNS, CDR2 SASEGT. The CDR3 protein is CASSEPLGGSSYEQYF. Written as DNA, the CDR3 is TGTGCCAGCAGTGAACCTCTGGGGGGGTCCTCCTACGAGCAGTACTTC.

This rearrangement joins TRBV29-1 to TRBJ1-1, with 7 bases identical to TRBD1. Germline values: CDR1 SQVTM, CDR2 ANQGSEA. The CDR3 has 14 residues. The V and J ends lost 7 bases and 2 bases, in that order; junction bases with no gene match: 10. CDR3 amino acids: CSATGTAVNTEAFF. CDR3 nucleotide sequence: TGCAGCGCAACTGGGACAGCAGTTAACACTGAAGCTTTCTTT.

V and J are TRBV4-3 and TRBJ1-2; D ambiguous. The CDR3 spans 15 residues. Trimming took 4 bases from V and 6 from J, leaving 18 bases between them. CDR1 LGHNA and CDR2 YSLEER come from the germline V gene. CDR3 DNA: TGCGCCAGCAGCCCAGCGTCGGATTCATCCAATGGCTACACCTTC. Translation: CASSPASDSSNGYTF.

J is TRBJ2-7 and V is TRBV12-3 or TRBV12-4; D remains ambiguous. Trimming stripped 4 bases from V and 6 bases from J, with 10 bases between. The CDR3 totals 12 residues. The CDR3, as DNA: TGTGCCAGCAGTTCCCCACGCATCGAGCAGTACTTC. Translated, it gives CASSSPRIEQYF.

The chain combines TRBV6-6 with TRBJ1-1, with 8 bases aligning to TRBD1. Germline V gene lookup returns CDR1 MNHNY and CDR2 SVGAGI (reference sequence). With V trimmed by 2 bases and J by 1 base, 0 bases remained unmatched. This CDR3 contains 14 residues. CDR3 protein: CASSYDRGNTEAFF. In DNA, the CDR3 is TGTGCCAGCAGTTACGACAGGGGGAACACTGAAGCTTTCTTT.

This clone is a singleton in its sample. The chain uses TRBV4-1 and TRBJ2-7; weak D call: TRBD2 (5 bases). Germline loops: CDR1 MGHRA, CDR2 YSYEKL. V was trimmed by 4 bases and J by 2 bases, leaving 15 bases between them. There are 15 residues in the CDR3. This CDR3 reads CASSPGLLNTYEQYF. The CDR3 region has the DNA TGCGCCAGCAGCCCCGGACTCCTGAACACCTACGAGCAGTACTTC.

The V gene is TRBV5-6, the J gene TRBJ2-7; D might be TRBD1 (6 bases). V was shortened by 3 bases and J by 5 bases, with 18 bases between the two germline ends. This CDR3 contains 15 residues. Germline CDR1 and CDR2: SGHDT and YYEEEE. DNA for the CDR3: TGTGCCAGCAGCTCCCAGGACAGCCTTCACCACGAGCAGTACTTC. Translation gives CASSSQDSLHHEQYF.

The V gene is TRBV30, the J gene TRBJ1-6, with a weak D call TRBD1 (6 bases). Between the trimmed V and J ends, which lost 2 bases and 7 bases, there was a span of 9 bases. This CDR3 is 13 amino acids long. Germline lookup yields CDR1 GTSNPN and CDR2 SVGIG (reference sequence). CDR3 amino acids: CAWSLTGNSPLHF. In DNA, the CDR3 is TGTGCCTGGAGTCTAACAGGGAATTCACCCCTCCACTTT.

This rearrangement joins TRBV19 to TRBJ1-2, with D tentatively TRBD1 (6 bases). Per the germline V gene, CDR1 is LNHDA and CDR2 is SQIVND (reference sequence). This CDR3 region has 13 residues. V was pared by 7 bases and J by 0 bases, with 9 bases between. This chain's CDR3 is CASTWTANYGYTF. The CDR3 bases are TGTGCCAGTACCTGGACAGCTAACTATGGCTACACCTTC.

This clone has just one count. V and J are TRBV28 and TRBJ1-4; D is perhaps TRBD1 (5 bases). The V gene's germline CDR1 is MDHEN and CDR2 SYDVKM. CDR3 length: 13 residues. V gave up 6 bases and J gave up 5 bases, with 10 bases separating them. In DNA form, the CDR3 reads TGTGCCAGCAGGGGGGGAGGGAATGAAAAACTGTTTTTT. This gives the protein CASRGGGNEKLFF.

The genes are TRBV30 and TRBJ1-2, with D possibly being TRBD1 (5 bases). The CDR3 extends over 11 amino acids. Trimming left V 4 bases short and J 3 bases short, with 6 bases between. Germline V gene data show CDR1 as GTSNPN and CDR2 as SVGIG (reference sequence). CDR3 sequence: CAWTRDYGYTF. In DNA, the CDR3 is TGTGCCTGGACCAGGGACTATGGCTACACCTTC.

This clone has only one observation. The chain combines TRBV29-1 with TRBJ2-1; possibly TRBD1 or TRBD2 for D (7 bases each). This CDR3 contains 13 residues. CDR1 is SQVTM, CDR2 ANQGSEA, per germline. Trimming left V 8 bases short and J 4 bases short, with 15 bases between. The CDR3 DNA sequence: TGCAGCCTCAGGGGGGGAAAATACAATGAGCAGTTCTTC. Translated, it gives CSLRGGKYNEQFF.

The V call is TRBV7-9, the J call TRBJ1-3; D not resolved. This CDR3 spans 14 amino acids. V lost 1 base and J lost 8, with 12 bases in between. Looked up from germline, CDR1 is SEHNR and CDR2 is FQNEAQ (reference sequence). As DNA, the CDR3 is TGTGCCAGCAGCTTAGAGGCCTTGTGGGACACCATATATTTT. As protein: CASSLEALWDTIYF.

This rearrangement joins TRBV10-2 to TRBJ2-1; no reliable D call. CDR1 and CDR2 (germline): WSHSY, SAAADI. The CDR3 contains 14 residues. V lost 3 bases to trimming and J lost 0 bases, with 6 bases between them. CDR3 nucleotides: TGCGCCAGCAGTGACGGCAGCTCCTACAATGAGCAGTTCTTC. Protein: CASSDGSSYNEQFF.

The rearrangement links TRBV27 to TRBJ2-3; 12 bases line up with TRBD2. The CDR3 loop spans 15 amino acids. J gave up 2 bases and V 10 bases, and 7 bases lay outside the gene matches. From germline, CDR1 is MNHEY and CDR2 SMNVEV (reference sequence). Here the CDR3 reads CATSGLAGFTDTQYF. DNA for the CDR3: TGTGCCACCTCCGGACTAGCGGGATTCACAGATACGCAGTATTTT.

This sequence joins TRBV5-1 and TRBJ1-5; 10 positions match TRBD1. The V gene's germline CDR1 is SGHRS and CDR2 YFSETQ. This CDR3 is built from 15 residues. After removal of 4 bases from V and 3 bases from J, the junction contained 4 bases not matched to a gene. CDR3 DNA sequence: TGCGCCAGCAGCCCGGACAGGGGGGACAATCAGCCCCAGCATTTT. Its protein is CASSPDRGDNQPQHF.